Listed below are T cell receptor beta chains from one sample, sequenced in a study of blood T cells in healthy people across ages. In TCRdb, the 5' RACE reads were re-called with MiXCR into one record per CDR3 protein. The sample shows approximately 1,000,000 distinct CDR3 sequences, 40% to 50% of them seen only once. The specimen sequenced was blood. The receptors derive from a woman aged 55-70 years in good health. Both conserved end residues are part of each CDR3. The D gene is left open where the match is weak. Clone size is stated in some rows and not others, as once, few, many or a class when expanded.

-	-	TRBJ2-1	TRBV5-1	CASSLPESYNGQFF	TGTGCCAGCAGCTTACCAGAAAGCTACAATGGGCAGTTCTTC
-	once	TRBJ2-7	TRBV20-1	CSARDWSGYEQYF	TGCAGTGCTAGAGATTGGAGCGGTTACGAGCAGTACTTC
TRBD1	-	TRBJ1-1	TRBV4-1	CASSQDPDRGVSAFF	TGCGCCAGCAGCCAAGACCCCGACAGGGGGGTCTCGGCTTTCTTT
-	few	TRBJ2-7	TRBV27	CASSSYQGSQIYEQYF	TGTGCCAGCAGTTCTTACCAGGGTTCCCAGATCTACGAGCAGTACTTC
-	-	TRBJ2-5	TRBV7-2	CASSLGQGRRETQYF	TGTGCCAGCAGCTTAGGCCAGGGCCGTCGAGAGACCCAGTACTTC
TRBD2	few	TRBJ2-4	TRBV20-1	CSARSGLAVTLAKNIQYF	TGCAGTGCTAGGTCGGGACTAGCGGTAACTCTAGCCAAAAACATTCAGTACTTC
-	few	TRBJ2-1	TRBV28	CASSLGPSEQFF	TGCGCCAGCAGCTTAGGACCATCTGAGCAGTTCTTC
-	-	TRBJ1-4	TRBV6-5	CASRLGLLGEKLFF	TGTGCCAGCAGACTAGGCCTCTTAGGGGAAAAACTGTTTTTT
-	-	TRBJ2-5	TRBV28	CASSLKPPGGRETQYF	TGTGCCAGCAGTTTAAAGCCACCGGGGGGCCGGGAGACCCAGTACTTC
-	-	TRBJ2-5	TRBV7-9	CASSLTVPGQETQYF	TGTGCCAGCAGCTTAACAGTCCCGGGTCAAGAGACCCAGTACTTC
-	few	TRBJ2-1	TRBV29-1	CSVVRLVDNEQFF	TGCAGCGTTGTTCGGCTAGTGGACAATGAGCAGTTCTTC
TRBD2	-	TRBJ2-7	TRBV7-2	CASSPFSGGTRYEQYF	TGTGCCAGCAGCCCCTTTAGCGGGGGGACACGATACGAGCAGTACTTC
TRBD2	few	TRBJ2-5	TRBV6-1	CASKYASGAQETQYF	TGTGCCAGCAAGTATGCTAGCGGGGCCCAAGAGACCCAGTACTTC
-	-	TRBJ2-5	TRBV28	CASSFVAGMEETQYF	TGTGCCAGCAGTTTCGTCGCAGGGATGGAAGAGACCCAGTACTTC
-	-	TRBJ1-1	TRBV7-9	CASSFGTTEAFF	TGTGCCAGCAGCTTCGGGACCACTGAAGCTTTCTTT
TRBD2	few	TRBJ2-5	TRBV27	CASSPTSAGEQYF	TGTGCCAGCAGTCCGACTAGCGCGGGGGAGCAGTACTTC
TRBD2	-	TRBJ2-1	TRBV20-1	CSALAVGGSYEQFF	TGCAGTGCCCTAGCGGTAGGCGGCTCCTACGAGCAGTTCTTC
TRBD1	-	TRBJ1-4	TRBV6-5	CASRERQGLTNEKLFF	TGTGCCAGCAGAGAGCGACAGGGGCTAACTAATGAAAAACTGTTTTTT
-	-	TRBJ2-5	TRBV7-9	CASSSPLGARETQYF	TGTGCCAGCAGCTCCCCCTTAGGGGCCCGAGAGACCCAGTACTTC
-	-	TRBJ2-3	TRBV6-1	CASSVPGSVVRHYEDTQYF	TGTGCCAGCAGTGTACCTGGGTCAGTGGTTAGGCATTATGAAGATACGCAGTATTTT
TRBD2	-	TRBJ2-3	TRBV5-1	CASSISGGAAGTQYF	TGCGCCAGCAGCATTAGCGGGGGGGCCGCAGGTACGCAGTATTTT
-	-	TRBJ2-3	TRBV24-1	CATSDPGLRTDTQYF	TGTGCCACCAGTGATCCCGGATTGAGAACAGATACGCAGTATTTT
TRBD2	-	TRBJ2-3	TRBV7-2	CASSQLAGGTLQYF	TGTGCCAGCAGCCAGCTAGCGGGAGGAACCCTCCAGTATTTT